Following are 16 T cell receptor beta chains from one sample sequenced in a study of regulatory T cells in long-lasting Graves disease. For TCR beta, libraries came from iRepertoire HTBI primers and Arm-PCR of CDR3 regions. TCRdb itself ran the multiplex PCR reads through MiXCR, one entry per CDR3 protein. The sample shows a few hundred thousand distinct CDR3 sequences, approximately 25% of them seen only once. Noted time point: persistent/refractory GD, antithyroid drugs over 5 years with positive TRAb. TCR sequences were obtained from RNA taken from PBMCs. The sequenced sample was peripheral blood mononuclear cells (PBMCs), obtained when the disease was refractory, from a patient treated with antithyroid drugs. These receptor sequences come from a woman in her thirties or forties with Graves disease.

This sequence joins TRBV14 and TRBJ2-1; 8 nucleotides match TRBD2. Germline CDR1 SGHDN, CDR2 FVKESK. This CDR3 spans 16 amino acids. The V gene end was trimmed by 0 bases and the J gene end by 8 bases; junction bases not matched to a gene: 9. CDR3 coding DNA: TGTGCCAGCAGCCAAGATCTAGCGGGCCTCGTCGATGAGCAGTTCTTC. This encodes CASSQDLAGLVDEQFF.

The J gene is TRBJ2-5, the V gene TRBV5-6; 11 nucleotides match TRBD2. There are 14 residues in the CDR3. Per the germline V gene, CDR1 is SGHDT and CDR2 is YYEEEE. V gave up 6 bases and J gave up 3 bases; unmatched junction bases: 4. CDR3 bases: TGTGCCAGCAATCGGGGACTAGCGGAAGAGACCCAGTACTTC. It encodes CASNRGLAEETQYF. The complete variable domain, with remaining parts taken from reference TRBV5-6 and TRBJ2-5, reads DAGVTQSPTHLIKTRGQQVTLRCSPKSGHDTVSWYQQALGQGPQFIFQYYEEEERQRGNFPDRFSGHQFPNYSSELNVNALLLGDSALYLCASNRGLAEETQYFGPGTRLLVL.

Remarks on this clonotype: A much larger clone is a single base away; this may be a read error. This chain joins TRBV29-1 and TRBJ2-2, with TRBD2 matching 7 bases. Germline V gene lookup returns CDR1 SQVTM and CDR2 ANQGSEA. This CDR3 comprises 14 residues. The CDR3 sequence is CGVLSSGSTGELFF. The CDR3, as DNA: TGCGGCGTGCTGTCTAGCGGAAGTACCGGGGAGCTGTTTTTT.

V gene TRBV19 combines with J gene TRBJ2-2; TRBD2 is a possible D gene (6 bases). CDR1 LNHDA and CDR2 SQIVND come from the germline V gene (reference sequence). Trimming shortened V by 3 bases and J by 8 bases, and 10 bases separated the two germline ends. The CDR3 consists of 13 residues. This CDR3 reads CASSIEGLGELFF. The DNA of the CDR3 is TGTGCCAGTAGTATTGAGGGACTTGGGGAGCTGTTTTTT.

The sample holds many counts of this clonotype. The chain has TRBV11-2 and TRBJ2-7; TRBD2 matches at 8 bases. The CDR3 is made up of 18 amino acids. The trim removed 6 bases at V and 1 base at J, leaving 17 bases unmatched. CDR1 is SGHAT and CDR2 is FQNNGV in the germline V gene. The CDR3 sequence: CASSLYSTGGRTSYEQYF. The CDR3 nucleotides read TGTGCCAGCAGTCTTTACTCGACGGGCGGGAGGACGTCCTACGAGCAGTACTTC.

This clonotype was observed many times. V gene TRBV12-3 or TRBV12-4 combines with J gene TRBJ2-5; 9 positions match TRBD1. Unmatched junction bases numbered 8, after V lost 6 bases and J lost 3 bases. There are 15 residues in the CDR3. The CDR3 region is CASSTRDRVEETQYF. The CDR3 coding sequence is TGTGCCAGCAGCACCCGGGACAGGGTGGAAGAGACCCAGTACTTC.

The V call is TRBV2, the J call TRBJ2-1; no firm D call. The CDR3 has 12 residues. Germline V CDR1 and CDR2: SNHLY, FYNNEI. Trimming removed 8 bases from V and 3 bases from J, with 8 bases in between. The CDR3 region has the DNA TGTGCCAGCTGGGATAGCTACAATGAGCAGTTCTTC. The encoded protein is CASWDSYNEQFF. Combining the CDR3 with reference TRBV2 and TRBJ2-1 gives the whole variable domain EPEVTQTPSHQVTQMGQEVILRCVPISNHLYFYWYRQILGQKVEFLVSFYNNEISEKSEIFDDQFSVERPDGSNFTLKIRSTKLEDSAMYFCASWDSYNEQFFGPGTRLTVL.

This clonotype appeared many times. The rearrangement uses TRBV20-1 and TRBJ2-5, with D uncertain. Germline V gene data show CDR1 as DFQATT and CDR2 as SNEGSKA (reference sequence). V gave up 6 bases and J gave up 2 bases, with 16 bases separating them. This CDR3 spans 14 amino acids. The CDR3 coding sequence is TGCAGTGCCCACCCTAGGCCCGGGCAAGAGACCCAGTACTTC. This translates into CSAHPRPGQETQYF.

CDR3 sequence reads: CASSYRREGGVAPDTQYF. As DNA, the CDR3 is TGTGCCAGCAGTTACCGGCGCGAGGGGGGGGTAGCACCAGATACGCAGTATTTT. V is TRBV6-8 and J is TRBJ2-3; D perhaps matches TRBD2 (7 bases). The CDR3 length is 18 residues. V lost 2 bases and J lost 4, with 22 bases in between. Germline CDR1 and CDR2: MNHGY and SAAAGT.

This clonotype has ten or more counts. The chain carries TRBV11-2 and TRBJ2-6, with D tentatively TRBD1 (6 bases). The germline CDR1 and CDR2 sequences are SGHAT and FQNNGV. The CDR3 is 15 residues long. The V end was cut by 5 bases, the J end by 2 bases, with 10 bases between. The chain's CDR3 is CASSPTGTGANVLTF. CDR3 DNA sequence: TGTGCCAGCAGCCCCACAGGGACTGGGGCCAACGTCCTGACTTTC.

The chain recombines TRBV6-1 with TRBJ1-1; no reliable D call. The CDR3 spans 12 residues. From germline, CDR1 is MNHNS and CDR2 SASEGT. The germline V and J ends were trimmed by 6 bases and 3 bases, with 8 bases remaining between them. The CDR3 DNA reads as TGTGCCAGCAGACCACGGGACACTGAAGCTTTCTTT. Translated: CASRPRDTEAFF.

The chain is built from TRBV13 and TRBJ1-2, with 8 bases that match TRBD1. The V gene's germline CDR1 is PRHDT and CDR2 FYEKMQ (reference sequence). Trimming took 2 bases from V and 8 from J; bases not matched to a gene: 10. The CDR3 sequence is 15 residues long. CDR3 DNA sequence: TGTGCCAGCAGCTTACTTCCAGGGGGCCCTACAGGCTACACCTTC. Translated, it gives CASSLLPGGPTGYTF.

As for this clonotype: It may be a read error: a sequence one base away is much more abundant. V and J are TRBV2 and TRBJ1-1; unclear D gene. This CDR3 contains 14 residues. V was trimmed by 6 bases and J by 1 base, leaving 12 bases between them. Germline CDR1 and CDR2: SNHLY and FYNNEI. The CDR3 DNA sequence: TGTGCCAGCAGCAGAGATTGGTCGAACACTGAAGCTTTCTTT. Amino acid sequence: CASSRDWSNTEAFF. Together with reference TRBV2 and TRBJ1-1, the CDR3 gives the full variable domain: EPEVTQTPSHQVTQMGQEVILRCVPISNHLYFYWYRQILGQKVEFLVSFYNNEISEKSEIFDDQFSVERPDGSNFTLKIRSTKLEDSAMYFCASSRDWSNTEAFFGQGTRLTVV.

Many counts were recorded for this clonotype. CDR3 region: CASRGSSGSIGAQYF. CDR3 nucleotides: TGTGCCAGCAGGGGCAGTTCAGGGAGTATAGGGGCCCAGTACTTC. The chain links TRBV6-1 to TRBJ2-5, with D possibly called TRBD1 or TRBD2 (5 bases each). V dropped 6 bases and J dropped 9 bases, with 23 bases sitting between them. Germline CDR1 is MNHNS and CDR2 is SASEGT. CDR3 length equals 15 residues.

The V and J genes are TRBV2 and TRBJ1-1, with D perhaps matching TRBD1 (5 bases). This CDR3 spans 14 amino acids. Germline V lookup: CDR1 SNHLY, CDR2 FYNNEI. The ends were cut back, 6 bases at V and 7 bases at J, with 18 bases in the middle. The CDR3 is CASSSPGGGVEAFF. CDR3 DNA: TGTGCCAGCAGCTCTCCGGGCGGGGGAGTTGAAGCTTTCTTT.

This clonotype has at least ten counts. This chain uses TRBV2 with TRBJ2-7, with D unresolved. Trimming pared 2 bases from V and 4 bases from J, leaving 21 bases between. Germline V gives CDR1 SNHLY, CDR2 FYNNEI. The CDR3 is 17 residues long. This chain's CDR3 is CASSELLRSGSAYEQYF. CDR3 in DNA: TGTGCCAGCAGTGAACTCCTTCGGTCAGGATCGGCGTACGAGCAGTACTTC.